The 21 T cell receptor beta chains presented below share a single source sample, sequenced in a study of blood T cell repertoires in COVID-19. Using immunoSEQ multiplex PCR, the repertoire was profiled, and TCRdb retains in-frame clones only, with some absent. Among about 310,000 clones, approximately 89% were seen once, and the ten largest hold just under 9.5%. Input material: PBMCs or T cells enriched from blood (not recorded which). The receptors come from a woman in her twenties or thirties who had recovered from COVID-19.

V and J are TRBV11-3 and TRBJ2-2; TRBD1 matches at 7 bases. Germline CDR1 SGHNT, CDR2 YENEEA. V shed 8 bases and J 6 bases; nucleotides not matched to a gene: 6. This CDR3 is 13 amino acids long. The DNA for the CDR3 is TGTGCCAGCCAGAGACAGGGCGCCGGGGAGCTGTTTTTT. This gives the protein CASQRQGAGELFF.

V and J are TRBV3-1 (or the pseudogene TRBV3-2) and TRBJ1-3; D gene unclear. The CDR3 spans 14 residues. CDR1 is LGHDT, CDR2 YNNKEL, per germline (reference sequence). V shed 0 bases and J shed 0 bases, with 3 bases lying between them. CDR3 sequence reads: CASSQDSSGNTIYF. As DNA, the CDR3 is TGTGCCAGCAGCCAAGACAGCTCTGGAAACACCATATATTTT.

The rearrangement links TRBV6-1 to TRBJ2-7; 9 bases are a match to TRBD1. Germline-derived CDR1 and CDR2 are MNHNS and SASEGT. The V segment lost 1 base and the J segment 1 base; nucleotides outside the gene matches: 2. This CDR3 is 15 amino acids long. The CDR3 region has the DNA TGTGCCAGCAGTGAAGGAGGACAGGGGTCCTACGAGCAGTACTTC. Protein product: CASSEGGQGSYEQYF.

J is TRBJ2-7 and V is TRBV11-2; D might be TRBD2 (5 bases). This CDR3 contains 15 residues. V was trimmed by 1 base and J by 8 bases, leaving 18 bases between them. Germline V gives CDR1 SGHAT, CDR2 FQNNGV. CDR3 coding DNA: TGTGCCAGCAGCTTAGTTCGGAATAAGAGGAGGAAGCAGTACTTC. It translates to CASSLVRNKRRKQYF.

The chain combines TRBV27 with TRBJ1-4, with D uncertain. CDR1 MNHEY and CDR2 SMNVEV come from the germline V gene (reference sequence). V was cut by 3 bases and J by 5 bases, with 22 bases left in between. The CDR3 runs to 18 residues. CDR3 sequence (DNA): TGTGCCAGCAGTTTCGAACCGCCACCGGCTAGGAGAAATGAAAAACTGTTTTTT. As protein: CASSFEPPPARRNEKLFF.

CDR3 sequence reads: CASSSPGQTSKEQYF. As DNA, the CDR3 is TGTGCCAGCAGCTCACCGGGACAGACGAGCAAGGAGCAGTACTTC. V gene TRBV7-8 combines with J gene TRBJ2-7; 7 nucleotides agree with TRBD1. The germline V gene has CDR1 SGHVS and CDR2 FQNEAQ. The CDR3 contains 15 residues. The J segment lost 7 bases and the V segment lost 4 bases, leaving 13 bases of the junction unmatched.

This clone was picked up a small number of times. This chain connects TRBV5-1 to TRBJ1-2; weak D call: TRBD1 (5 bases). The CDR3 extends over 16 amino acids. CDR1 is SGHRS, CDR2 YFSETQ, per germline. The ends were cut back, 4 bases at V and 2 bases at J, with 18 bases in the middle. CDR3 loop: CASSPLLGQENYGYTF. The CDR3, as DNA: TGCGCCAGCAGCCCACTCTTGGGGCAGGAGAACTATGGCTACACCTTC.

The chain links TRBV28 to TRBJ1-1, with TRBD1 matching 8 bases. Trimming at V came to 6 bases and at J to 5 bases, leaving 14 bases not matched to a gene. The length of the CDR3 is 16 residues. From germline, CDR1 is MDHEN and CDR2 SYDVKM. CDR3 loop: CASRRQGRDSVTEAFF. CDR3 nucleotides: TGTGCCAGCAGGAGACAGGGGCGAGATTCTGTAACTGAAGCTTTCTTT.

CDR3: CSASRASGSNEQFF. CDR3 bases: TGCAGTGCTAGTAGGGCTAGCGGGAGCAATGAGCAGTTCTTC. The genes are TRBV20-1 and TRBJ2-1, with 10 positions matching TRBD2. CDR1 is DFQATT and CDR2 is SNEGSKA in the germline V gene (reference sequence). J was trimmed by 6 bases and V by 3 bases; bases with no gene match: 5. The CDR3 contains 14 residues.

The genes are TRBV5-1 and TRBJ2-7; 7 nucleotides agree with TRBD2. The J segment lost 1 base and the V segment lost 4 bases, leaving 11 bases of the junction unmatched. The length of the CDR3 is 16 residues. Germline V gene sequence: CDR1 SGHRS, CDR2 YFSETQ. As DNA, the CDR3 is TGCGCCAGCAGCGTGGTACTAGCGCCACATTCCTACGAGCAGTACTTC. Protein sequence: CASSVVLAPHSYEQYF.

The rearrangement links TRBV7-9 to TRBJ1-4; D gene uncertain. This CDR3 contains 12 residues. Per the germline V gene, CDR1 is SEHNR and CDR2 is FQNEAQ (reference sequence). V dropped 1 base and J dropped 8 bases, with 5 bases sitting between them. In DNA, the CDR3 is TGTGCCAGCAGCTTAGTTGGCGAAAAACTGTTTTTT. Translating gives CASSLVGEKLFF.

The chain is built from TRBV11-2 and TRBJ1-1; TRBD1 is a possible D gene (5 bases). This CDR3 comprises 16 residues. V was cut by 5 bases and J by 4 bases, with 20 bases left in between. Germline assignment: CDR1 SGHAT and CDR2 FQNNGV. Written as DNA, the CDR3 is TGTGCCAGCAGCCACAGATCGTCGGGGGGGGGCACTGAAGCTTTCTTT. Translating gives CASSHRSSGGGTEAFF.

J is TRBJ2-2 and V is TRBV3-1 (or the pseudogene TRBV3-2); possible D gene TRBD2, 6 bases. V lost 6 bases and J lost 1, with 9 bases in between. CDR1 LGHDT and CDR2 YNNKEL come from the germline V gene (reference sequence). The CDR3 is 14 residues long. Here the CDR3 DNA reads TGTGCCAGCAGGGGCGGGGTGAACACCGGGGAGCTGTTTTTT. Protein: CASRGGVNTGELFF.

V gene TRBV27 combines with J gene TRBJ1-2; D is possibly TRBD1 (5 bases). The CDR3 extends over 14 amino acids. Per the germline V gene, CDR1 is MNHEY and CDR2 is SMNVEV (reference sequence). Trimming shortened V by 6 bases and J by 0 bases, and 11 bases separated the two germline ends. The CDR3 DNA reads as TGTGCCAGCAGCCTTCGGGGGTCTAACTATGGCTACACCTTC. Protein product: CASSLRGSNYGYTF.

The chain combines TRBV4-2 with TRBJ1-1; unclear D gene. The V gene's germline CDR1 is LGHNA and CDR2 YNFKEQ. CDR3 length equals 18 residues. With 0 bases removed from V and 1 base from J, the gap between germline ends came to 18 bases. Here the CDR3 DNA reads TGTGCCAGCAGCCAAGAACACGCGCAGGCATTAACGAACACTGAAGCTTTCTTT. It encodes CASSQEHAQALTNTEAFF.

The CDR3: CAISESGQARGSPLHF. The DNA of the CDR3 is TGTGCCATCAGTGAGTCAGGGCAGGCTCGAGGGTCACCCCTCCACTTT. The chain employs TRBV10-3 and TRBJ1-6; no clear D gene. The CDR3 runs 16 residues. V was cut by 0 bases and J by 10 bases, with 16 bases left in between. The germline V gene encodes CDR1 ENHRY and CDR2 SYGVKD.

The rearrangement uses TRBV6-5 and TRBJ2-7; D is possibly TRBD1 (6 bases). Trimming stripped 6 bases from V and 2 bases from J, with 17 bases between. CDR1 and CDR2 (germline): MNHEY, SVGAGI. The CDR3 consists of 15 residues. DNA for the CDR3: TGTGCCAGCAGCCGGACAGACGACACTCCCTACGAGCAGTACTTC. Amino acid sequence: CASSRTDDTPYEQYF.

The V gene is TRBV6-5, the J gene TRBJ1-6, with D maybe TRBD1 (5 bases). Trimming removed 6 bases at V and 9 bases at J, with 18 bases between. CDR1 and CDR2 from the germline V gene are MNHEY and SVGAGI. The CDR3 spans 15 residues. The CDR3 coding sequence is TGTGCCAGCAGACTGAATACAGGATATGGTTCACCCCTCCACTTT. This gives the protein CASRLNTGYGSPLHF.

V is TRBV28 and J is TRBJ1-2; no clear D. The germline V gene has CDR1 MDHEN and CDR2 SYDVKM. Between the trimmed V and J ends, which lost 6 bases and 0 bases, there was a span of 8 bases. CDR3 length equals 13 residues. CDR3 bases: TGTGCCAGCAGGGTAGCCACTAACTATGGCTACACCTTC. This translates into CASRVATNYGYTF.

This clone has only a few counts. The chain couples TRBV12-5 to TRBJ1-4, with D possibly TRBD1 on 6 matching bases. The CDR3 sequence is 13 residues long. The germline V gene has CDR1 LGHNT and CDR2 FRNRAP. The V gene lost 0 bases and the J gene lost 13 bases, with 12 bases spanning the gap. CDR3 region: CASGLVPLGALFF. In DNA form, the CDR3 reads TGTGCTAGTGGTTTGGTACCTTTGGGGGCACTGTTTTTT. Combining the CDR3 with reference TRBV12-5 and TRBJ1-4 gives the whole variable domain DARVTQTPRHKVTEMGQEVTMRCQPILGHNTVFWYRQTMMQGLELLAYFRNRAPLDDSGMPKDRFSAEMPDATLATLKIQPSEPRDSAVYFCASGLVPLGALFFGSGTQLSVL.

The chain employs TRBV4-3 and TRBJ1-3; no clear D. Germline CDR1 LGHNA, CDR2 YSLEER. Trimming cost V 3 bases and J 4 bases, with 10 bases left between them. The CDR3 loop spans 14 amino acids. The DNA of the CDR3 is TGCGCCAGCAGCCATCTCCAGAAGGGAAACACCATATATTTT. Its translation is CASSHLQKGNTIYF.